What follows are 2 T cell receptor beta chains derived from one specimen sequenced in a study of T cells in Graves' hyperthyroidism and ophthalmopathy. Amplification of TCR beta CDR3 regions used RNA as the template. During a first-round RT-PCR of the TCR CDR3, the HTBI primer set was used. One entry per CDR3 protein results from TCRdb running MiXCR on the multiplex PCR reads. The repertoire consists of more than 40,000 distinct CDR3 sequences, with around 49% occurring once and the leading ten covering 32%. Sequenced material: peripheral blood or thyroid tissue (not recorded which). The receptors were gathered from a woman between 50 and 59 years old with Graves' hyperthyroidism.

For this clonotype: At one boundary the junction diverges from the germline segment, which might be a read error. The chain carries TRBV9 and TRBJ1-4, with TRBD1 matching over 7 bases. The CDR3 is 15 amino acids. Germline CDR1 SGDLS, CDR2 YYNGEE. The CDR3 bases are TGTGCCAGCAGCGGGGGGGACAGCCCTAACGAAAAACTGTTTTTT. Its protein product is CASSGGDSPNEKLFF.

This clonotype was observed a handful of times. V gene TRBV28 combines with J gene TRBJ2-7, with 11 bases matching TRBD2. Germline V gene sequence: CDR1 MDHEN, CDR2 SYDVKM. CDR3 length: 15 amino acids. J lost 2 bases, V lost 8 bases, and 8 bases had no gene match. Written as DNA, the CDR3 is TGTGCCAGCGGTATTCGGGGACTAGCGGCCTACGAGCAGTACTTC. This encodes CASGIRGLAAYEQYF.